The TCR beta chain described here comes from a study of CD8 T cells in ankylosing spondylitis. With regard to this clonotype: What it binds is unknown. With a much larger clone just one base away, this may be a read error.

This CDR3 comprises 14 residues. In germline, CDR1 is LNHDA, CDR2 SQIVND (reference sequence). The V end lost 2 bases, the J end lost 8 bases, and 15 bases lay between the germline ends. Whole-study results and caveats: Some of the motif variants had earlier been found in reactive arthritis patients' fluid and blood. In ankylosing spondylitis patients, matched synovial fluid reportedly showed significant enrichment of disease-linked clones. What appeared characteristic of ankylosing spondylitis blood was a TCR beta motif of eight highly homologous variants. Disease-linked clones were found to be CD8+ and relatively rare in peripheral blood.

Generation of TCR beta libraries employed quantitative 5'-RACE incorporating molecular barcodes. A single record per CDR3 protein comes from TCRdb applying MiXCR to the 5' RACE reads. The sample has approximately 300,000 distinct CDR3 sequences, approximately 8% seen once. V is TRBV19 and J is TRBJ1-2, with a weak D call TRBD1 (6 bases). Sequenced input: blood, either unsorted or a sorted T cell fraction (not recorded which). The TCR comes from a male donor with ankylosing spondylitis. CDR3 coding DNA: TGTGCCAGTAGTATACCGGGCAGGGGTGGCGGCTACACCTTC. Translating gives CASSIPGRGGGYTF.